The rows below give T cell receptor beta chains drawn from one sample of a study of blood T cells in healthy people across ages. TCRdb processed the 5' RACE reads anew with MiXCR; each CDR3 protein has one entry. The table shows more than 800,000 distinct CDR3 sequences, with roughly 26% occurring only once. Sequenced input: blood. The receptors come from a woman aged 80 or over in good health. The CDR3 runs from the conserved cysteine through the conserved F or W. Each record gives: V gene, J gene, clone size, D gene, CDR3 DNA, CDR3 protein. The D gene is left open where the match is weak. Some rows mark clone size as missing; the rest say once, few, many or name a class of expanded clone.

TRBV4-3	TRBJ1-6	-	TRBD1	TGCGCCTGCAGCCAAGACAGGGGTTACTCCTATAATTCACCCCTCCACTTT	CACSQDRGYSYNSPLHF
TRBV12-3/TRBV12-4	TRBJ2-4	-	TRBD2	TGTGCCAGCAGTTCCCTCCCTGGGCCAGCGGGGGGCCTAGCCAAAAACATTCAGTACTTC	CASSSLPGPAGGLAKNIQYF
TRBV7-2	TRBJ2-1	-	TRBD2	TGTGCCAGCAGCTCTGCCGGGACTAGCGGGAGAAATGAGCAGTTCTTC	CASSSAGTSGRNEQFF
TRBV27	TRBJ1-2	-	TRBD1	TGTGCCAGCAGTTCGGGACGGACAGGGGGCGGCTATGGCTACACCTTC	CASSSGRTGGGYGYTF
TRBV6-5	TRBJ1-1	-	-	TGTGCCGCGCAACGGGGCCCCAACACTGAAGCTTTCTTT	CAAQRGPNTEAFF
TRBV7-9	TRBJ2-2	once	TRBD1	TGTGCCAGCAGCTTGCCAGGGGGTATGGACGGGGAGCTGTTTTTT	CASSLPGGMDGELFF
TRBV5-1	TRBJ2-3	-	TRBD1	TGCGCCAGCAGCTTGGAGCCAATGGGACAGGGGAGTACGCAGTATTTT	CASSLEPMGQGSTQYF
TRBV4-1	TRBJ2-5	many	TRBD2	TGTGCCAGCAGCCAAAGCGGGGGGCCCCAAGAGACCCAGTACTTC	CASSQSGGPQETQYF
TRBV6-6	TRBJ2-5	many	-	TGTGCCAGCAGCAATGACAGAACCCAAGAGACCCAGTACTTC	CASSNDRTQETQYF
TRBV7-8	TRBJ1-1	few	-	TGTGCCAGCAGCTTATCGGTCGGGGTCGGAACTGAAGCTTTCTTT	CASSLSVGVGTEAFF
TRBV16	TRBJ1-4	few	-	TGTGCCAGCAGCCGCAACAGAGCAACTAATGAAAAACTGTTTTTT	CASSRNRATNEKLFF
TRBV29-1	TRBJ2-3	many	-	TGCAGCGTTGAAATAGGCACAGATACGCAGTATTTT	CSVEIGTDTQYF
TRBV11-2	TRBJ2-7	many	TRBD1	TGTGCCAGCAGCTTAGTACGGGACAGGGCAAGCTCCTACGAGCAGTACTTC	CASSLVRDRASSYEQYF
TRBV7-9	TRBJ1-2	many	-	TGTGCCAGCAGCTTACCGGGTTTACGGCTGGGTGGCTACACCTTC	CASSLPGLRLGGYTF
TRBV24-1	TRBJ1-2	-	TRBD1	TGTGCCACCAGTGAGGCAGGACAGGTGGGCAGCTACACCTTC	CATSEAGQVGSYTF
TRBV12-3/TRBV12-4	TRBJ2-4	few	-	TGTGCCAGCAGTCGCCCTAGCGCCAAAAACATTCGGTACTTC	CASSRPSAKNIRYF
TRBV9	TRBJ1-2	-	-	TGTACCAGCAGCGTACTTGCTGACAGGCTCTTAGTGGGTCGCGATGGCTACACCTTC	CTSSVLADRLLVGRDGYTF
TRBV7-9	TRBJ1-1	-	-	TGTGCCAGCAGCTTAGGGGACGGTGAAGCTTTCTTT	CASSLGDGEAFF
TRBV7-8	TRBJ2-3	few	-	TGTGCCAGCAGCTTAGTGGGGGGGCCTGCAGATACGCAGTATTTT	CASSLVGGPADTQYF
TRBV19	TRBJ1-2	-	-	TGTGCCAGTAGACCGCAAAGACAGGCCCACTATGGCTACACCTTC	CASRPQRQAHYGYTF
TRBV7-2	TRBJ2-5	-	TRBD1	TGTGCCAGCAGCTTAGGCCCCGGGACAGCCCAAGAGACCCAGTACTTT	CASSLGPGTAQETQYF
TRBV5-6	TRBJ2-1	-	-	TGTGCCAGCAGCTTTTGGACGGTAACTGCCAATGAGCAGTTCTTC	CASSFWTVTANEQFF
TRBV12-3/TRBV12-4	TRBJ1-1	few	-	TGTGCCAGCAGATGGACTAACACTGAAGCTTTCTTT	CASRWTNTEAFF
TRBV12-3/TRBV12-4	TRBJ2-3	many	TRBD2	TGTGCCAGCAGTTTCCTCAGCGGGATTCGCACAGATACGCAGTATTTT	CASSFLSGIRTDTQYF
TRBV7-2	TRBJ1-5	few	-	TGTGCCAGCAGCGACAAGACCCAGGGGCACAATCAGCCCCAGCATTTT	CASSDKTQGHNQPQHF
TRBV11-2	TRBJ2-5	-	-	TGTGCCAGCAGAGTTCAGGGAAGGGAGACCCAGTACTTC	CASRVQGRETQYF
TRBV4-2	TRBJ1-4	few	-	TGTGCCAGCAGCCAAGACCGCAGGTCGAATGAAAAACTGTTTTTT	CASSQDRRSNEKLFF
TRBV11-3	TRBJ2-1	many	-	TGTGCCAGCAGCTTAACCGCGGGGGCCCCGATTGTAAATGAGCAGTTCTTC	CASSLTAGAPIVNEQFF
TRBV9	TRBJ2-3	-	TRBD2	TGTGCCAGCAGCGTAGCTCTAGCGGGGCAAAGTACGCAGTATTTT	CASSVALAGQSTQYF
TRBV20-1	TRBJ1-5	many	-	TGCAGTGCCCGAGTGGGGACGGGTCAGCCCCAGCATTTT	CSARVGTGQPQHF
TRBV9	TRBJ1-2	many	-	TGTGCCAGCAGCCCAAGGACAGTTAACTATGGCTACACCTTC	CASSPRTVNYGYTF
TRBV10-3	TRBJ2-3	many	-	TGTGCCATCTCTAAGACCGGGAATCGGGGGACAGATACGCAGTATTTT	CAISKTGNRGTDTQYF
TRBV7-2	TRBJ2-5	many	TRBD2	TGTGCCAGCACCCTAGGGACTAGCGGGGGGGCGGAGACCCAGTACTTC	CASTLGTSGGAETQYF
TRBV20-1	TRBJ2-7	-	-	TGCAGTGCCCAACAGGTCACGGCCTACGAGCAGTACTTC	CSAQQVTAYEQYF
TRBV20-1	TRBJ1-1	few	-	TGCAGTGCTAGAGAAAGCGCGAACACTGAAGCTTTCTTT	CSARESANTEAFF
TRBV20-1	TRBJ1-2	many	TRBD1	TGCAGTGCGCGGACAGGGGCCAATAACTATGGCTACACCTTC	CSARTGANNYGYTF
TRBV12-3/TRBV12-4	TRBJ2-2	-	-	TGTGCCAGCAACAACAGGTGGAACACCGGGGAGCTGTTTTTT	CASNNRWNTGELFF
TRBV4-2	TRBJ1-1	few	-	TGTGCCAGCAGCCAAGATTTAATTATGGGAGCTTTCTTT	CASSQDLIMGAFF
TRBV6-1	TRBJ2-7	many	-	TGTGCCAGCAGTGAATACAGGTACTACGAGCAGTACTTC	CASSEYRYYEQYF
TRBV7-2	TRBJ2-5	many	-	TGTGCCAGCAGCCGAGACTCACACCAAGAGACCCAGTACTTC	CASSRDSHQETQYF
TRBV4-2	TRBJ1-4	many	-	TGTGCCAGCAGCCAAGATTTGGAGCTTAATGAAAAACTGTTTTTT	CASSQDLELNEKLFF
TRBV29-1	TRBJ2-3	-	TRBD2	TGCAGCGTTGACTCGGGACTAGCCACAGATACGCAGTATTTT	CSVDSGLATDTQYF
TRBV7-8	TRBJ2-1	many	-	TGTGCCAGCAGCTTGGACAGCCGAATTCGCTCCTACAATGAGCAGTTCTTC	CASSLDSRIRSYNEQFF
TRBV19	TRBJ2-7	-	TRBD1	TGTGCCAGTAGCAAAAGACAGGGAGTATACAATGAGCAGTACTTC	CASSKRQGVYNEQYF
TRBV10-1	TRBJ1-5	-	TRBD1	TGCGCCAGCAGGGAACAGACAGGGGGTTCATATAGCAATCAGCCCCAGCATTTT	CASREQTGGSYSNQPQHF
TRBV12-3/TRBV12-4	TRBJ1-1	many	TRBD1	TGTGCCAGCAGAAGGGACAGGGGAGGCACTGAAGCTTTCTTT	CASRRDRGGTEAFF
TRBV2	TRBJ2-1	many	TRBD1	TGTGCCACCTGGACAGGGGGCTTCGTTTACTCCTACAATGAGCAGTTCTTC	CATWTGGFVYSYNEQFF
TRBV4-3	TRBJ1-2	many	-	TGCGCCAGCAGCCAAGTATCAGGGGCTTCATCTTATGGCTACACCTTC	CASSQVSGASSYGYTF
TRBV20-1	TRBJ2-3	many	-	TGCAGTGCTAGAGTAGTAACAGGCTCATTAGCAGATACGCAGTATTTT	CSARVVTGSLADTQYF
TRBV5-1	TRBJ2-1	many	-	TGCGCCAGCAGCCCACCGGGCAGGTTGGGCAACAATGAGCAGTTCTTC	CASSPPGRLGNNEQFF
TRBV13	TRBJ1-2	few	TRBD1	TGTGCCAGCAGAATATCCGGGACAGGGGGCTATGGCTACACCTTC	CASRISGTGGYGYTF
TRBV20-1	TRBJ2-1	many	TRBD2	TGCAGTGCTGGGGAACTAGCGGGGGCATACAATGAGCAGTTCTTC	CSAGELAGAYNEQFF
TRBV6-2/TRBV6-3	TRBJ1-1	-	-	TGTGCCAGCAGAACCTTATACGGACGGGGCACTGAAGCTTTCTTT	CASRTLYGRGTEAFF
TRBV5-1	TRBJ2-3	-	TRBD1	TGCGCCAGCAGTAAGGGGACAGGGGGAGATACGCAGTATTTT	CASSKGTGGDTQYF
TRBV11-3	TRBJ2-5	-	-	TGTGCCAGCAGCTTAGGTGTGTCGGGATCTACCCAAGAGACCCAGTACTTC	CASSLGVSGSTQETQYF